These 14 T cell receptor beta chains were all obtained from the same sample, sequenced in a study of metastatic and nonmetastatic thyroid tumors. TCRdb reanalyzed the PCR reads with MiXCR. The repertoire includes tens of thousands of clones, more than 20% of them detected once, and roughly 4.3% sits in the top ten. Not a single patient had been given any form of treatment at any point before undergoing thyroid surgery. The sequenced sample consisted of adjacent normal tissue. The source of these receptors is a female donor with papillary thyroid cancer or a benign thyroid nodule (not recorded which). Some clones in this sample may be carry-over from other donors' samples.

This clone was seen repeatedly, ten times or more. This rearrangement joins TRBV5-6 to TRBJ1-1, with unresolved D. CDR1 and CDR2 (germline): SGHDT, YYEEEE. The CDR3 length is 12 residues. The V end lost 0 bases, the J end lost 8 bases, and 8 bases lay between the germline ends. CDR3 loop: CASSLDSWEAFF. The CDR3 nucleotides read TGTGCCAGCAGCTTGGACTCGTGGGAAGCTTTCTTT.

This clone has just a few counts. One junction end disagrees with the germline gene, perhaps due to a read error. The V call is TRBV25-1, the J call TRBJ2-7; possibly TRBD1 for D (6 bases). This CDR3 spans 12 amino acids. Looked up from germline, CDR1 is MGHDK and CDR2 is SYGVNS. The CDR3 loop reads CASIEFGGDQYF. The CDR3 DNA reads as TGTGCCAGCATTGAATTTGGGGGCGATCAGTACTTC.

This clone occurred a few times. Just one base apart from a much larger clone, this may be a read error. The chain links TRBV29-1 to TRBJ1-1; D is undetermined. Between the trimmed V and J ends, which lost 6 bases and 2 bases, there was a span of 10 bases. The CDR3 spans 12 residues. Germline V gene sequence: CDR1 SQVTM, CDR2 ANQGSEA. CDR3 amino acids: CSVTRINTEAFF. The CDR3 DNA follows: TGCAGCGTGACCAGAATCAACACTGAAGCTTTCTTT.

In its sample, this clone was seen many times. This rearrangement joins TRBV5-4 to TRBJ2-1; no firm D call. V was trimmed by 2 bases and J by 7 bases, leaving 7 bases between them. Per germline, CDR1 SGHNT and CDR2 YYREEE (reference sequence). The CDR3 is made up of 12 amino acids. The CDR3 DNA reads as TGTGCCAGCAGCTTTGACATAAATGAGCAGTTCTTC. Its protein is CASSFDINEQFF.

In its sample, this clone was seen many times. This chain connects TRBV19 to TRBJ2-6, with a tentative D call TRBD1 (6 bases). The CDR3 sequence is 17 residues long. The V end lost 6 bases, the J end lost 0 bases, and 15 bases lay between the germline ends. Per germline, CDR1 LNHDA and CDR2 SQIVND (reference sequence). CDR3 DNA sequence: TGTGCCAGTAGCCCGGGACACCTGATCTCTGGGGCCAACGTCCTGACTTTC. Protein: CASSPGHLISGANVLTF.

Concerning this clone: A junction end diverges from the germline sequence, so it may reflect a read error. The chain uses TRBV9 and TRBJ2-3, with 7 bases fitting TRBD2. Germline V lookup: CDR1 SGDLS, CDR2 YYNGEE. CDR3 size: 16 residues. In DNA, the CDR3 is TGTGCCAGCAGCCTAGCGCGAGGGGAGGGCACAGATACGCATTACTTT. This encodes CASSLARGEGTDTHYF.

In regard to this clone: Being one base from a much bigger clone, this may be a read error. The genes are TRBV7-6 and TRBJ2-5; TRBD2 matches 9 bases. Germline V gene sequence: CDR1 SGHVS, CDR2 FNYEAQ. The length of the CDR3 is 16 residues. The CDR3 is CANSPLTSGFLETQYF. DNA for the CDR3: TGTGCCAACAGCCCCCTGACTAGCGGCTTTTTGGAGACCCAGTACTTC.

About this clone itself: Compared with germline, one end of the junction differs, possibly owing to a read error. The same CDR3 can be traced to other DNA sequences in this sample. The rearrangement joins TRBV7-8 to TRBJ2-2; D remains unclear. The CDR3 has 14 amino acids. Germline lookup yields CDR1 SGHVS and CDR2 FQNEAQ. Here the CDR3 reads CASSLGLDTGELFF. CDR3 nucleotides: TGTGCTAGCAGCTTAGGGCTAGACACCGGGGAGCTGTTTTTT.

This clone was counted at least ten times. The gene calls are TRBV5-5 and TRBJ2-7; 8 bases agree with TRBD2. There are 16 residues in the CDR3. Germline values: CDR1 SGHKS, CDR2 YYEKEE (reference sequence). J gave up 3 bases and V 2 bases, and 10 bases lay outside the gene matches. CDR3 in amino acids: CASSFTSGRPLYEQYF. The CDR3 coding sequence is TGTGCCAGCAGCTTTACGAGCGGGAGACCCCTCTACGAGCAGTACTTC.

In its sample, this clone was seen many times. The chain has TRBV20-1 and TRBJ2-4, with TRBD2 matching 7 bases. Unmatched junction bases numbered 8, after V lost 6 bases and J lost 0 bases. The CDR3 covers 15 residues. Germline V gene data show CDR1 as DFQATT and CDR2 as SNEGSKA (reference sequence). The CDR3 DNA reads as TGCAGTGCCAACCAGGGAGGGCTAGCCAAAAACATTCAGTACTTC. It translates to CSANQGGLAKNIQYF.

This clone has just a few counts. This chain joins TRBV6-2 or TRBV6-3 and TRBJ2-7; D not resolved. The V gene's germline CDR1 is MNHEY and CDR2 SVGEGT. Trimming cost V 4 bases and J 2 bases, with 9 bases left between them. The CDR3 length is 13 residues. CDR3 sequence: CASSLDAPYEQYF. DNA of the CDR3: TGTGCCAGCAGTTTGGACGCTCCCTACGAGCAGTACTTC.

There are many counts of this clone. This chain joins TRBV4-1 and TRBJ1-2; tentative D call: TRBD1 (5 bases). Germline CDR1 reads MGHRA; CDR2 reads YSYEKL. The CDR3 is 15 residues long. V gave up 0 bases and J gave up 5 bases, with 13 bases separating them. The CDR3 protein is CASSQDVAGRYGYTF. As DNA, the CDR3 is TGCGCCAGCAGCCAAGATGTGGCAGGGAGGTATGGCTACACCTTC.

In this sample, this clone turned up many times. A much larger clonotype is one base distant, so this may be a read error. The gene calls are TRBV20-1 and TRBJ1-3, with 7 bases aligning to TRBD1. Germline CDR1 reads DFQATT; CDR2 reads SNEGSKA (reference sequence). J gave up 3 bases and V 2 bases, and 4 bases lay outside the gene matches. This CDR3 has 14 amino acids. In nucleotides, the CDR3 is TGCAGTGCTAGACTTCGGGACAGTGGAAACACCATATATTTT. Protein: CSARLRDSGNTIYF.

The genes are TRBV20-1 and TRBJ2-3, with D uncertain. The V gene lost 7 bases and the J gene lost 4 bases, with 21 bases spanning the gap. The CDR3 contains 15 residues. Germline assignment: CDR1 DFQATT and CDR2 SNEGSKA (reference sequence). The CDR3 sequence is CSGVLLLSSSDTQYF. CDR3 nucleotide sequence: TGCAGTGGGGTCCTTCTACTGAGCTCTTCAGATACGCAGTATTTT.